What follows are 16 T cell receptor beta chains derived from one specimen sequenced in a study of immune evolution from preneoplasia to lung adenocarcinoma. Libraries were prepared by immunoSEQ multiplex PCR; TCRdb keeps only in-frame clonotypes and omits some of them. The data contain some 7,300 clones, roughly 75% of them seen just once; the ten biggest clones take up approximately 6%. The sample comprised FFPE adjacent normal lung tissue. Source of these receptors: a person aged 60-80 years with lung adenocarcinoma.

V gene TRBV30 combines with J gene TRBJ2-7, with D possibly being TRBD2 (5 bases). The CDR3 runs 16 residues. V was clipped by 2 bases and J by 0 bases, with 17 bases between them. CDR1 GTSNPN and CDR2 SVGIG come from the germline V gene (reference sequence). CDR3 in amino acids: CAWSTPWRTHSYEQYF. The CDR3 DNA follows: TGTGCCTGGAGTACCCCGTGGAGGACCCACTCCTACGAGCAGTACTTC.

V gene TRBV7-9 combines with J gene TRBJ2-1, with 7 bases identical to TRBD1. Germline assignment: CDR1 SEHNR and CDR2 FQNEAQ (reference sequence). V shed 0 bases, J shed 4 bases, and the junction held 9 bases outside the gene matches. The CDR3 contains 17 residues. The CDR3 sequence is CASSLARDSDFYNEQFF. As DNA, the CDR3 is TGTGCCAGCAGCTTAGCCCGGGACAGCGACTTTTACAATGAGCAGTTCTTC.

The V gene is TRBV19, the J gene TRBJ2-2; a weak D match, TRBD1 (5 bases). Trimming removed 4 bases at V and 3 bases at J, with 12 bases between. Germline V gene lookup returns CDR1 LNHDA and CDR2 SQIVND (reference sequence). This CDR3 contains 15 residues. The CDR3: CASSSLQGHTGELFF. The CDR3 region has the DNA TGTGCCAGTAGTAGTCTCCAGGGTCACACCGGGGAGCTGTTTTTT.

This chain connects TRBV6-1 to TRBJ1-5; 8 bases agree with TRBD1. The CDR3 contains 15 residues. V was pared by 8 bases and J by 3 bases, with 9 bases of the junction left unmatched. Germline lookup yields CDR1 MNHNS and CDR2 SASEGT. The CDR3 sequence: CASQIRDRSNQPQHF. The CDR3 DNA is TGTGCCAGCCAGATCCGGGACAGGTCCAATCAGCCCCAGCATTTT.

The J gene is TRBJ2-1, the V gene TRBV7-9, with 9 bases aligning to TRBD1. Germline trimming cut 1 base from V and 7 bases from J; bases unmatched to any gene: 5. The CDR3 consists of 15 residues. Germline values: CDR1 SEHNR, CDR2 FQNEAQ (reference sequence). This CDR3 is CASSLVRDRENEQFF. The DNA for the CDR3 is TGTGCCAGCAGCTTAGTTCGGGACAGGGAAAATGAGCAGTTCTTC.

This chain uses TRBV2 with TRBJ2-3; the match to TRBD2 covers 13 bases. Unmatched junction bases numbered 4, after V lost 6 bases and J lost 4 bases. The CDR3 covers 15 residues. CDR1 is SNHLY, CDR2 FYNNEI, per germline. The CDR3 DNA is TGTGCCAGCAGGCCGGGACTAGCGGGATCAGATACGCAGTATTTT. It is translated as CASRPGLAGSDTQYF.

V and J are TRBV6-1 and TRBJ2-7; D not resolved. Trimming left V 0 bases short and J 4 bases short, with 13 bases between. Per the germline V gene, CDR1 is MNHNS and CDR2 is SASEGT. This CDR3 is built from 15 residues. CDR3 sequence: CASSEAWTTNYEQYF. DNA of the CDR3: TGTGCCAGCAGTGAAGCCTGGACCACGAATTACGAGCAGTACTTC.

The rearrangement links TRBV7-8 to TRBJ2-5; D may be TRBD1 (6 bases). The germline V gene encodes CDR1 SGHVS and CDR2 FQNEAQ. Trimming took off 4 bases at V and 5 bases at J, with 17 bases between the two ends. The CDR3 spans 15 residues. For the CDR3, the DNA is TGTGCCAGCAGCTCCCGGCAGGGGTTCAAGGAGACCCAGTACTTC. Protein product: CASSSRQGFKETQYF.

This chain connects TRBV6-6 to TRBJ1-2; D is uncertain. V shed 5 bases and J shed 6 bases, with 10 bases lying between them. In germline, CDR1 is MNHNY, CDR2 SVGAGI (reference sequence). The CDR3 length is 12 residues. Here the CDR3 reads CASSSIPDGYTF. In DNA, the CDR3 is TGTGCCAGCAGTAGTATCCCGGATGGCTACACCTTC.

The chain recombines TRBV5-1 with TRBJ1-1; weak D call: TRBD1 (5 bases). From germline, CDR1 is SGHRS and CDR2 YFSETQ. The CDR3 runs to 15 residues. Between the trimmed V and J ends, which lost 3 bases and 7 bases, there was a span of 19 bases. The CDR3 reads CASSSETGASFEAFF. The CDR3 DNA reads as TGCGCCAGCAGCTCCGAGACCGGGGCCTCCTTTGAAGCTTTCTTT.

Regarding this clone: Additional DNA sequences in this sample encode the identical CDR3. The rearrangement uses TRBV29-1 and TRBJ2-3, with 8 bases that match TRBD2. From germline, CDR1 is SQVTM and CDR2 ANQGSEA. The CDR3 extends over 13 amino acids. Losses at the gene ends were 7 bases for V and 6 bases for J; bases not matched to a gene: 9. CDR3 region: CSAADGGGDTQYF. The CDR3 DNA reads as TGCAGCGCAGCGGACGGCGGGGGGGATACGCAGTATTTT.

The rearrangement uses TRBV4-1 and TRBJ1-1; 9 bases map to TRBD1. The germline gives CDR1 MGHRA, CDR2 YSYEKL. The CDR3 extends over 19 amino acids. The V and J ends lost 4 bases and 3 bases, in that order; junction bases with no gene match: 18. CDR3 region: CASSPPGQGEVGRHTEAFF. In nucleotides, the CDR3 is TGCGCCAGCAGCCCTCCGGGACAGGGTGAGGTAGGGAGGCACACTGAAGCTTTCTTT.

The chain's CDR3 is CAHGLAGDTGELFF. CDR3 coding DNA: TGTGCCCACGGACTAGCGGGGGACACCGGGGAGCTGTTTTTT. This chain joins TRBV30 and TRBJ2-2, with 13 bases matching TRBD2. The CDR3 runs 14 residues. Germline CDR1 reads GTSNPN; CDR2 reads SVGIG (reference sequence). V dropped 8 bases and J dropped 3; count of bases not matched to a gene: 3.

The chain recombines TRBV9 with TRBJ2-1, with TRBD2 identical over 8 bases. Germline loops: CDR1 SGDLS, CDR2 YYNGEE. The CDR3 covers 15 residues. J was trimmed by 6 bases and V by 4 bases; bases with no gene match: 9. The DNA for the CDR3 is TGTGCCAGCAGCCTAAGCGGGAGCCCCCTCAATGAGCAGTTCTTC. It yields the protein CASSLSGSPLNEQFF.

DNA for the CDR3: TGTGCCAGCAGCGCCCGGGGATATCCGGGGACTAGCGGGTCCGGGGAGCTGTTTTTT. It yields the protein CASSARGYPGTSGSGELFF. V and J are TRBV9 and TRBJ2-2; 12 bases fit TRBD2. V shed 3 bases, J shed 6 bases, and the junction held 15 bases outside the gene matches. The CDR3 is 19 amino acids. CDR1 is SGDLS, CDR2 YYNGEE, per germline.

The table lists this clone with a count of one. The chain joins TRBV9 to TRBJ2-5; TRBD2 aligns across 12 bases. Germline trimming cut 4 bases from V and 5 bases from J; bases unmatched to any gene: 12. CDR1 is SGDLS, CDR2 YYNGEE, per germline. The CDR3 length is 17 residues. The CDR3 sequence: CASSTSRLAGGQETQYF. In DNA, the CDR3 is TGTGCCAGCAGCACCTCCCGCCTAGCGGGAGGGCAGGAGACCCAGTACTTC.